The clone carrying this T cell receptor (beta chain) was seen more than once but under ten times. One entry per CDR3 protein, called by TCRdb with MiXCR from the 5' RACE reads. The sample consists of about 80,000 distinct CDR3 sequences, around 12% of them appearing once. The data belong to a study of early T cells in non-severe SARS-CoV-2 infection. Background on the study: Sequencing targeted bulk RNA from unsorted whole blood, leaving chains unpaired.

This CDR3 spans 14 amino acids. CDR1 is MNHEY and CDR2 is SVGEGT in the germline V gene. Germline trimming cut 8 bases from V and 0 bases from J; bases unmatched to any gene: 0. The sequences come from whole blood, collected at baseline. The TCR was taken from an adult who was a healthcare worker with PCR-confirmed SARS-CoV-2 infection or an uninfected control (not recorded which). The donor label of this sample is uncertain. This sequence joins TRBV6-2 or TRBV6-3 and TRBJ2-2; 10 bases are a match to TRBD1. This chain's CDR3 is CASGQGANTGELFF. DNA of the CDR3: TGTGCCAGCGGACAGGGGGCGAACACCGGGGAGCTGTTTTTT.